The 13 T cell receptor beta chains presented below share a single source sample, sequenced in a study of T cells in women clearing cervical HPV infection. TCRdb's table, derived via immunoSEQ multiplex PCR, lists solely in-frame clones and lacks some. The sample has 35,000 to 50,000 clones. The sample comprised blood buffy coat. Source of these receptors: a woman aged 18 to 75 with a cervical HPV16 infection that either progressed to CIN3+ or cleared (not recorded which).

Notes on this clone: Read data end 3 residues before the CDR3 end; the end is taken from the germline J gene. The J gene is TRBJ1-1, the V gene TRBV7-8; D remains unclear. Trimming stripped 2 bases from V and 0 bases from J, with 4 bases between. CDR1 and CDR2 (germline): SGHVS, FQNEAQ. This CDR3 region has 13 residues. This chain's CDR3 is CASSLSLNTEAFF. The CDR3 bases that were read are TGTGCCAGCAGCTTATCCTTGAACACTGAA.

Concerning this clone: From the germline J gene comes the end of the CDR3, since the read stops 3 residues before it. The V call is TRBV5-1, the J call TRBJ1-4; 9 positions agree with TRBD1. The CDR3 contains 16 residues. V was pared by 4 bases and J by 3 bases, with 7 bases of the junction left unmatched. The V gene's germline CDR1 is SGHRS and CDR2 YFSETQ. CDR3: CASSMGTGPSNEKLFF. The covered CDR3 bases are TGCGCCAGCAGCATGGGGACAGGGCCTTCTAATGAAAAA.

Judged by frequency, this clone is medium-sized. The CDR3 goes on 3 residues after the read ends, and that part is filled in from the germline J gene. This rearrangement joins TRBV7-8 to TRBJ2-5, with TRBD2 as a possible D gene (7 bases). Trimming took off 6 bases at V and 4 bases at J, with 15 bases between the two ends. This CDR3 is 14 amino acids long. Germline CDR1 reads SGHVS; CDR2 reads FQNEAQ. The CDR3 bases that were read are TGTGCCAGCAGAAATGAGGGGGGGGCAGAGACC. Translation gives CASRNEGGAET. The CDR3 as a whole reads CASRNEGGAETQYF.

Comment on this clone: With the read ending 3 residues before the CDR3 end, the germline J gene is used to fill in that end. The chain combines TRBV19 with TRBJ2-6, with 8 bases that match TRBD1. The CDR3 is 15 amino acids. The germline CDR1 and CDR2 sequences are LNHDA and SQIVND (reference sequence). V was clipped by 5 bases and J by 0 bases; unmatched bases: 0. Here the CDR3 reads CASSGTGSGANVLTF. The part of the CDR3 DNA that was read is TGTGCCAGTAGTGGGACAGGCTCTGGGGCCAACGTC.

In regard to this clone: The CDR3 end falls 3 residues outside the read, so it is completed with the germline J gene. The rearrangement links TRBV7-9 to TRBJ2-1; no firm D call. V gave up 1 base and J gave up 5 bases, with 6 bases separating them. The CDR3 is 13 residues long. CDR1 is SEHNR, CDR2 FQNEAQ, per germline (reference sequence). CDR3 in amino acids: CASSLGLNNEQFF. The DNA read from the CDR3 is TGTGCCAGCAGCTTAGGACTGAACAATGAG. The full variable domain, its missing parts supplied by reference TRBV7-9 and TRBJ2-1, is DTGVSQNPRHKITKRGQNVTFRCDPISEHNRLYWYRQTLGQGPEFLTYFQNEAQLEKSRLLSDRFSAERPKGSFSTLEIQRTEQGDSAMYLCASSLGLNNEQFFGPGTRLTVL.

As regards this clone: The read comes to an end 3 residues before the CDR3 does, leaving the germline J gene to fill in the end. V is TRBV7-2 and J is TRBJ2-7; TRBD2 matches 7 bases. The V gene end was trimmed by 4 bases and the J gene end by 5 bases; junction bases not matched to a gene: 11. Germline V gives CDR1 SGHTA, CDR2 FQGNSA. This CDR3 is built from 15 residues. This CDR3 is CASSSRIAGENEQYF. CDR3 DNA, as far as it was read: TGTGCCAGCAGCTCCCGGATCGCGGGAGAGAACGAG.

The covered CDR3 bases are TGCGCCAGCAGCTTGCGGACAGGGGGTCATGAG. It encodes CASSLRTGGHE. The whole CDR3 is CASSLRTGGHEQFF. The rearrangement links TRBV5-1 to TRBJ2-1, with 10 bases lining up with TRBD1. The CDR3 end lies 3 residues beyond the end of the read and is filled in from the germline J gene. From germline, CDR1 is SGHRS and CDR2 YFSETQ. V lost 1 base, J lost 8 bases, and 3 bases stayed unmatched. This CDR3 has 14 residues.

This clone shows up as medium-sized by frequency. The read halts 3 residues ahead of the CDR3 end, with the missing end drawn from the germline J gene. The chain employs TRBV19 and TRBJ1-2; D may be TRBD1 (5 bases). The germline V gene encodes CDR1 LNHDA and CDR2 SQIVND (reference sequence). Trimming removed 10 bases at V and 5 bases at J, with 11 bases between. The CDR3 contains 11 residues. Partial CDR3 DNA: TGTGCCACAACCCCAGGGTATGGC. As protein: CATTPGYG. The entire CDR3 is CATTPGYGYTF.

A note on this clone: The CDR3 is cut off 3 residues early in the read; its end comes from the germline J gene. The chain couples TRBV20-1 to TRBJ2-5; TRBD2 might be the D (6 bases). Germline V gene data show CDR1 as DFQATT and CDR2 as SNEGSKA (reference sequence). The CDR3 spans 13 residues. V lost 0 bases to trimming and J lost 6 bases, with 11 bases between them. The sequenced part of the CDR3 DNA is TGCAGTGCTAGAGATGGGGGGTTACAGACC. Its translation is CSARDGGLQT. The whole CDR3 is CSARDGGLQTQYF.

For this clone: The read terminates 3 residues before the CDR3 end, so the remaining end is supplied by the germline J gene. The rearrangement uses TRBV28 and TRBJ1-1, with D unclear. The V gene's germline CDR1 is MDHEN and CDR2 SYDVKM. The CDR3 runs to 13 residues. V lost 4 bases and J 0 bases, leaving 6 bases between the germline ends. The sequenced part of the CDR3 DNA is TGTGCCAGCAGTTCTCGTATGAACACTGAA. This sequence encodes CASSSRMNTE. The full CDR3 sequence reads CASSSRMNTEAFF.

Points on this clone: The read ends 3 residues before the CDR3 terminus; that terminus is restored from the germline J gene. The chain links TRBV2 to TRBJ2-5; D is ambiguous. V was shortened by 1 base and J by 3 bases, with 9 bases between the two germline ends. CDR3 length: 14 residues. Germline V gene data show CDR1 as SNHLY and CDR2 as FYNNEI. The CDR3 loop reads CASSEEPSEETQYF. CDR3 DNA, as far as it was read: TGTGCCAGCAGTGAAGAACCGAGCGAAGAGACC.

A remark on this clone: The CDR3 end falls 3 residues outside the read, so it is completed with the germline J gene. This chain uses TRBV19 with TRBJ1-5; 12 nucleotides match TRBD1. The J segment lost 7 bases and the V segment lost 9 bases, leaving 7 bases of the junction unmatched. The CDR3 runs to 14 residues. Germline V gives CDR1 LNHDA, CDR2 SQIVND (reference sequence). The part of the CDR3 DNA that was read is TGTGCCAGCGGGGACAGGGGGCAGAAACAGCCC. Amino acid sequence: CASGDRGQKQP. The full CDR3 sequence reads CASGDRGQKQPQHF.

For this clone: The read falls 3 residues short of the CDR3 end, and the missing part is taken from the germline J gene. The chain is built from TRBV4-2 and TRBJ2-7; D ambiguous. V lost 3 bases and J 2 bases, leaving 11 bases between the germline ends. This CDR3 is built from 14 residues. Germline V gene lookup returns CDR1 LGHNA and CDR2 YNFKEQ. Partial CDR3 DNA: TGTGCCAGCAGCCACCAGACACCTACCTACGAG. Translating gives CASSHQTPTYE. The complete CDR3 reads CASSHQTPTYEQYF.